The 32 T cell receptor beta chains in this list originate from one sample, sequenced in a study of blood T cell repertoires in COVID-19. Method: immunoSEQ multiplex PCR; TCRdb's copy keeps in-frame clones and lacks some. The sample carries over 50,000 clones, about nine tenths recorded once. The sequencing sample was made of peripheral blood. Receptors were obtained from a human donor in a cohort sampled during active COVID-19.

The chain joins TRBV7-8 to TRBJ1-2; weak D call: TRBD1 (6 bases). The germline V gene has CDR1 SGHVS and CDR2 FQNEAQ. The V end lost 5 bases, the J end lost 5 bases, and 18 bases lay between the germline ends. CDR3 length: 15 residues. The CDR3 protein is CASSPTPGGWYGYTF. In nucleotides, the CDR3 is TGTGCCAGCAGCCCCACACCGGGGGGCTGGTATGGCTACACCTTC.

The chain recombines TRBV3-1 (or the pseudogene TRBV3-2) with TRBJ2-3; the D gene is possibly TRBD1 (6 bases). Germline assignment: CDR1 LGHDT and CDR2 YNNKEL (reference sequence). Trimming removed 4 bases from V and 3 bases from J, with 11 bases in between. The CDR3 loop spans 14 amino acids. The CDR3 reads CASSLSQGTDTQYF. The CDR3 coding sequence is TGTGCCAGCAGCCTATCCCAGGGGACAGATACGCAGTATTTT.

The CDR3 nucleotides are TGTGCCAGCAGTTTTTTGGGCAGTTCTAATGAAAAACTGTTTTTT. It yields the protein CASSFLGSSNEKLFF. The chain joins TRBV28 to TRBJ1-4; D not resolved. CDR1 and CDR2 from the germline V gene are MDHEN and SYDVKM. The CDR3 length is 15 residues. V dropped 3 bases and J dropped 3 bases, with 11 bases sitting between them.

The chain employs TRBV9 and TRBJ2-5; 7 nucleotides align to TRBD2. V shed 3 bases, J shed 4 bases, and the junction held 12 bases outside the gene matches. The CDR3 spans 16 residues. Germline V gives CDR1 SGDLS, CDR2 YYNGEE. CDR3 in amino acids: CASSEGIRREGETQYF. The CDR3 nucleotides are TGTGCCAGCAGCGAGGGCATTAGGAGGGAGGGAGAGACCCAGTACTTC.

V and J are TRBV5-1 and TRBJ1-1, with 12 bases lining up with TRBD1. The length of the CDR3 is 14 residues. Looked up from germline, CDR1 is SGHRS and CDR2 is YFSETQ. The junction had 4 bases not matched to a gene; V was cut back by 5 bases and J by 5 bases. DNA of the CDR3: TGCGCCAGCAGGGGGACAGGGGGCCAGACTGAAGCTTTCTTT. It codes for CASRGTGGQTEAFF.

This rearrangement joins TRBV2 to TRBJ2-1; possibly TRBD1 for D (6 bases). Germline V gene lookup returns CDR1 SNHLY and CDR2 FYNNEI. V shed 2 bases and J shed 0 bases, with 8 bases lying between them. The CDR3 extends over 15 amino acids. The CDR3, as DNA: TGTGCCAGCAGTGAATGGGACACCTCCTACAATGAGCAGTTCTTC. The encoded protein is CASSEWDTSYNEQFF.

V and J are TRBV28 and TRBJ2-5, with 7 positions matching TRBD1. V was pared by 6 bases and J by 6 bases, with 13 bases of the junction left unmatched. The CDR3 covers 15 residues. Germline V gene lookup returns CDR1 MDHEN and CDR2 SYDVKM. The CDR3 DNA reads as TGTGCCAGCAGCCCCATGACAGGGTACACTAAGACCCAGTACTTC. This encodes CASSPMTGYTKTQYF.

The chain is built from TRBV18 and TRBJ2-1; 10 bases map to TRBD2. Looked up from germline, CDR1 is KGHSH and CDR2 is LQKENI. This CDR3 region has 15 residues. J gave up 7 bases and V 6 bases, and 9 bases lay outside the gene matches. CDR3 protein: CASSLASGGRNEQFF. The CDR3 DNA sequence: TGTGCCAGCTCCCTAGCTAGCGGGGGAAGGAATGAGCAGTTCTTC.

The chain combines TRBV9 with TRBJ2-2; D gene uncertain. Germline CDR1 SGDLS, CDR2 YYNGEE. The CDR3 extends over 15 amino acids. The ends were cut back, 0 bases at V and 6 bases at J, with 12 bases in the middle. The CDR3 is CASSVGPPRAGELFF. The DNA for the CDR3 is TGTGCCAGCAGCGTAGGCCCCCCTCGGGCCGGGGAGCTGTTTTTT. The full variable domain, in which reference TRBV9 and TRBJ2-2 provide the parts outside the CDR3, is DSGVTQTPKHLITATGQRVTLRCSPRSGDLSVYWYQQSLDQGLQFLIQYYNGEERAKGNILERFSAQQFPDLHSELNLSSLELGDSALYFCASSVGPPRAGELFFGEGSRLTVL.

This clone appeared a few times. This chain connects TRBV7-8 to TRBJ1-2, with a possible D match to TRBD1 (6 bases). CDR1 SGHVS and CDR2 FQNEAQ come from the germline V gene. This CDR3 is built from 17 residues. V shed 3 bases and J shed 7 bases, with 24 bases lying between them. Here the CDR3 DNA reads TGTGCCAGCAGCTTCCTCCCGCGTGGGGGCGGTACAGCTGGCTACACCTTC. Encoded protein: CASSFLPRGGGTAGYTF.

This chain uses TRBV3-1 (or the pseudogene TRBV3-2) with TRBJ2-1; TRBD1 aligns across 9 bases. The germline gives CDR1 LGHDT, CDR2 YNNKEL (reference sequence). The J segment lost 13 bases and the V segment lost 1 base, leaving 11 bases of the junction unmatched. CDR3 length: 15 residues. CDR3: CASSQGRQGERRQFF. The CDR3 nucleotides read TGTGCCAGCAGCCAAGGCCGACAGGGGGAGCGAAGACAGTTCTTC.

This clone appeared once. The CDR3 spells CASSLVLGLGYGYTF. The CDR3 nucleotides are TGTGCCAGCAGCTTAGTTTTGGGTCTAGGCTATGGCTACACCTTC. The chain links TRBV7-8 to TRBJ1-2; D is ambiguous. The germline CDR1 and CDR2 sequences are SGHVS and FQNEAQ. The V and J ends lost 1 base and 4 bases respectively, with 13 bases between them. The CDR3 sequence is 15 residues long.

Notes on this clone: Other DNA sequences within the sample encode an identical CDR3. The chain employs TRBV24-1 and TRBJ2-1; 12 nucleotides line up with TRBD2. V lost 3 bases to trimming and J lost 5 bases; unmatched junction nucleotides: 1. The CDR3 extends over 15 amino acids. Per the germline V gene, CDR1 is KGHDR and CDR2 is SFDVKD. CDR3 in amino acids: CATSDPSGGDNEQFF. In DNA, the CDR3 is TGTGCCACCAGTGATCCTAGCGGGGGGGACAATGAGCAGTTCTTC.

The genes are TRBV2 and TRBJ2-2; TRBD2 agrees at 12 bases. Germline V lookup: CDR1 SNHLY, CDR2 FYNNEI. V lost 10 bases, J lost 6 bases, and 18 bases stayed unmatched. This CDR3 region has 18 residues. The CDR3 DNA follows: TGTGCCACTCCACGCGTACTAGCGGGAGGAACGTGGGCCGGGGAGCTGTTTTTT. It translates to CATPRVLAGGTWAGELFF.

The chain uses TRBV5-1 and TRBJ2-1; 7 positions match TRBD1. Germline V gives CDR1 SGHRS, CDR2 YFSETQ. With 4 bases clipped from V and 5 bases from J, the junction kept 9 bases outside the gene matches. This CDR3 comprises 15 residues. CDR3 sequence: CASSTTTGLNNEQFF. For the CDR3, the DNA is TGCGCCAGCAGCACCACGACAGGGCTGAACAATGAGCAGTTCTTC.

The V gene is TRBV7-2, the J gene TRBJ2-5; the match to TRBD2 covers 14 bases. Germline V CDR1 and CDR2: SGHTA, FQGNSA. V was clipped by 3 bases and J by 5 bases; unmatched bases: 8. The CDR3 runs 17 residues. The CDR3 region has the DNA TGTGCCAGCAGCTTGGGACTAGCGGGAGTGCGGTTGGAGACCCAGTACTTC. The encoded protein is CASSLGLAGVRLETQYF.

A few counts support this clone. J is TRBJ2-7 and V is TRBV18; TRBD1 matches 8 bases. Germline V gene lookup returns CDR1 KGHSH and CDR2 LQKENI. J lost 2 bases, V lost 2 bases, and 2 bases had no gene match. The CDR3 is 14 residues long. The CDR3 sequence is CASSPSRGPYEQYF. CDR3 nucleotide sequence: TGTGCCAGCTCACCAAGCAGGGGGCCCTACGAGCAGTACTTC.

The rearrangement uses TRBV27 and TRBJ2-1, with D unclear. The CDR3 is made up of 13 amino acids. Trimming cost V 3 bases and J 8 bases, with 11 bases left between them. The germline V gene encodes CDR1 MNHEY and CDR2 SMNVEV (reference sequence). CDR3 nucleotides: TGTGCCAGCAGTTTGGCCCTGAACCATGAGCAGTTCTTC. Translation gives CASSLALNHEQFF.

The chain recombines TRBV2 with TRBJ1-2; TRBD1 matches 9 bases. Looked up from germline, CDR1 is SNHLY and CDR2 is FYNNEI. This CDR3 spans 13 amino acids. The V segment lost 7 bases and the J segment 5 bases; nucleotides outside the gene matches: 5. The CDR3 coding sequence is TGTGCCAGCAAAGGGACAGGGAGATATGGCTACACCTTC. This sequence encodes CASKGTGRYGYTF. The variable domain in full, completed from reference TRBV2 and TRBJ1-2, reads EPEVTQTPSHQVTQMGQEVILRCVPISNHLYFYWYRQILGQKVEFLVSFYNNEISEKSEIFDDQFSVERPDGSNFTLKIRSTKLEDSAMYFCASKGTGRYGYTFGSGTRLTVV.

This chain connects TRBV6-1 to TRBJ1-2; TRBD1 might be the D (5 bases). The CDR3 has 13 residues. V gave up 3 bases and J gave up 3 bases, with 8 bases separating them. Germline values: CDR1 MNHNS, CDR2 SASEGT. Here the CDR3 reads CASSETRDYGYTF. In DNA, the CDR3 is TGTGCCAGCAGTGAGACCAGGGACTATGGCTACACCTTC.

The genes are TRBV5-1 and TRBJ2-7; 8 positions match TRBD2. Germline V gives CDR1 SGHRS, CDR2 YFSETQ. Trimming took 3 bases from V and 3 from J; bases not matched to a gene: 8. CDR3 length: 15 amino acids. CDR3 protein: CASSWRGEGRYEQYF. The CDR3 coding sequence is TGCGCCAGCAGCTGGCGGGGGGAGGGGCGCTACGAGCAGTACTTC. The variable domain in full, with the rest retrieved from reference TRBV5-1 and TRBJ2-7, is KAGVTQTPRYLIKTRGQQVTLSCSPISGHRSVSWYQQTPGQGLQFLFEYFSETQRNKGNFPGRFSGRQFSNSRSEMNVSTLELGDSALYLCASSWRGEGRYEQYFGPGTRLTVT.

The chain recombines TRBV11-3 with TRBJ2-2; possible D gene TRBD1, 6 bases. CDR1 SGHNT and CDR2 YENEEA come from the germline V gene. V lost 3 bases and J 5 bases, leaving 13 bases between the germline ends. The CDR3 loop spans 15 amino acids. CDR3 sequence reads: CASSLQGSGTGELFF. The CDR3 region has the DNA TGTGCCAGCAGCTTGCAGGGGAGCGGAACCGGGGAGCTGTTTTTT. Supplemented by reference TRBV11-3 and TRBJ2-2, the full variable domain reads EAGVVQSPRYKIIEKKQPVAFWCNPISGHNTLYWYLQNLGQGPELLIRYENEEAVDDSQLPKDRFSAERLKGVDSTLKIQPAELGDSAVYLCASSLQGSGTGELFFGEGSRLTVL.

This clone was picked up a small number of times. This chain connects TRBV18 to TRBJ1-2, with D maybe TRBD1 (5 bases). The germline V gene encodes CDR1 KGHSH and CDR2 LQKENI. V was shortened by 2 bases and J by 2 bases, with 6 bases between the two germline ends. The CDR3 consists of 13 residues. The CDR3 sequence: CASSPDSNYGYTF. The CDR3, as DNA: TGTGCCAGCTCACCAGACAGCAACTATGGCTACACCTTC.

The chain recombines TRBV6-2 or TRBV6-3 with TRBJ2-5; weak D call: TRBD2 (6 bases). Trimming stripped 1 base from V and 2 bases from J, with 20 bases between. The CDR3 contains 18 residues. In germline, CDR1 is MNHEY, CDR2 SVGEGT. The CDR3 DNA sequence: TGTGCCAGCAGTTACTGGGGTGGTTATAATCGGGAGCAAGAGACCCAGTACTTC. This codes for CASSYWGGYNREQETQYF.

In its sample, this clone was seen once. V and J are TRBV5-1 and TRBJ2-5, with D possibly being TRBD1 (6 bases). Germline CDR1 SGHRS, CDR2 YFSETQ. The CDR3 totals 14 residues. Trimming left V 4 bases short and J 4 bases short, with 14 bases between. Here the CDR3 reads CASSLNRVTETQYF. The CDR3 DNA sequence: TGCGCCAGCAGCCTAAACAGGGTAACAGAGACCCAGTACTTC.

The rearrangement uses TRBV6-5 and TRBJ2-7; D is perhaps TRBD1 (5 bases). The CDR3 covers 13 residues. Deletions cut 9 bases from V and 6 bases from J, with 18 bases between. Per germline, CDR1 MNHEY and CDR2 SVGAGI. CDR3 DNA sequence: TGTGCCAGGATGAGAAGCAGGGATGGCGAGCAGTACTTC. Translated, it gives CARMRSRDGEQYF.

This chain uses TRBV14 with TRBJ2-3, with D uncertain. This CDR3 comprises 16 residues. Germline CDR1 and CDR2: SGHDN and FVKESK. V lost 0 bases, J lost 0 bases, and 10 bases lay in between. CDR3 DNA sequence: TGTGCCAGCAGCCAAGAGAAGGCCAGGAGCACAGATACGCAGTATTTT. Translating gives CASSQEKARSTDTQYF.

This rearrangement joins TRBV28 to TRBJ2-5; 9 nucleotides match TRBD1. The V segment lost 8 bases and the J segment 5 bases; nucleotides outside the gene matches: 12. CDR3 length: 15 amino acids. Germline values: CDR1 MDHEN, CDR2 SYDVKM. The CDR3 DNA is TGTGCCAGCCGCTTTACCGGGACAGGGAGCGAGACCCAGTACTTC. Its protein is CASRFTGTGSETQYF.

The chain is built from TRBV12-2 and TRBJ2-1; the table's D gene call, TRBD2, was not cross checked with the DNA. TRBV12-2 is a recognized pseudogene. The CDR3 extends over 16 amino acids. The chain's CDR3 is CASRNQTSAGDNEQFF. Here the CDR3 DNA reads TGTGCAAGTCGCAATCAAACATCTGCCGGGGACAATGAGCAGTTCTTC.

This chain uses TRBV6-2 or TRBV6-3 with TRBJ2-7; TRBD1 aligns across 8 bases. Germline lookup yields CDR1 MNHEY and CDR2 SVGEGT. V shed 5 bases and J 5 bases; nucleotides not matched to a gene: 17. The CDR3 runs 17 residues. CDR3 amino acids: CASSQEQGVILYHEQYF. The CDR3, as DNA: TGTGCCAGCAGTCAAGAACAGGGGGTAATTTTATACCACGAGCAGTACTTC.

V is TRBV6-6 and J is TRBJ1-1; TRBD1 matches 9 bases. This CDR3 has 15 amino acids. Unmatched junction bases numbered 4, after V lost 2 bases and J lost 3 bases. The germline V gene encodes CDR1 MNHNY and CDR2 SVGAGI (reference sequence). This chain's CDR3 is CASSYRGQGYTEAFF. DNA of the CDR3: TGTGCCAGCAGTTACAGGGGACAGGGATACACTGAAGCTTTCTTT.

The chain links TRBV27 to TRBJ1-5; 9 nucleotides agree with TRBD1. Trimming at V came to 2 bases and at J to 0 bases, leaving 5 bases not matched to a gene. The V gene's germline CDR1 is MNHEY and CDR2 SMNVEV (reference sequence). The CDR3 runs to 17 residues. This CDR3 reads CASSLRGTGYSNQPQHF. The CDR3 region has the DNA TGTGCCAGCAGTTTACGGGGGACAGGGTATAGCAATCAGCCCCAGCATTTT.